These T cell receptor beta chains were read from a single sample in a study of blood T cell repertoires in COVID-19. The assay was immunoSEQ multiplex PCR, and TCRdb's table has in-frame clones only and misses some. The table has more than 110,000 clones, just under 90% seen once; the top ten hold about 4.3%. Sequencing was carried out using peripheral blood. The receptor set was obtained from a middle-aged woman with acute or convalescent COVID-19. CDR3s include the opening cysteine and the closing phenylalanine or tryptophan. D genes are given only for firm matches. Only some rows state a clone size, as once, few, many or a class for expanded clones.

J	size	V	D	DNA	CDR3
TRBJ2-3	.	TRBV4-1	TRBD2	TGCGCCAGCAGCCAAGTTCGCGGGAGAACGGATACGCAGTATTTT	CASSQVRGRTDTQYF
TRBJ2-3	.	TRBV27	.	TGTGCCATTAACATCGGGGACTCATACTTCTTCACAGATACGCAGTATTTT	CAINIGDSYFFTDTQYF
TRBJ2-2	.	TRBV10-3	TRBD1	TGTGCCATCAGCGCGTTCTCCGGGACAGGGGTCACCGGGGAGCTGTTTTTT	CAISAFSGTGVTGELFF
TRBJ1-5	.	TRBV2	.	TGTGCCAGCAGATCTCGGATCGGGCAGCCCCAGCATTTT	CASRSRIGQPQHF
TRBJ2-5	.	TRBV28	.	TGTGCCAGCAGTTTATATACCGGCGACTTCGCCCAGTACTTC	CASSLYTGDFAQYF
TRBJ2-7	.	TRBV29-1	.	TGCAGCGTTGCCAGCGGGTGGACCTACGAGCAGTACTTC	CSVASGWTYEQYF
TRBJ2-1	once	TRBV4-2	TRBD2	TGTGCCAGCAGCCCCGGGACTAGCGTGGATTTTTACAATGAGCAGTTCTTC	CASSPGTSVDFYNEQFF
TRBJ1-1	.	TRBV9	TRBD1	TGTGCCAGCAGCGCTGGACAGGGTTCACACACTGAAGCTTTCTTT	CASSAGQGSHTEAFF
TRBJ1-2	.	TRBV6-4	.	TGTGCCAGCAGTGACTCCGGGGGCTATGGCTACACCTTC	CASSDSGGYGYTF
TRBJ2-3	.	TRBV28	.	TGTGCCAGCACTCCTCGCCCCCCCCTACCCGATACGCAGTATTTT	CASTPRPPLPDTQYF
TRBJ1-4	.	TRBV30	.	TGTGCCTGGAGTGTACGGGAGGGGGTGGGCGAAAAACTGTTTTTT	CAWSVREGVGEKLFF
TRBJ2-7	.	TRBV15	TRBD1	TGTGCCACCAGCATTTACAGGGGTTCCGAGCAGTACTTC	CATSIYRGSEQYF
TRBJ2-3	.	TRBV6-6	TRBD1	TGTGCCAGCAACCTCCCGGGACAGGGAATTGTTTTT	CASNLPGQGIVF
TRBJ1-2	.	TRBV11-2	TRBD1	TGTGCCAGCAGCCTAGGGGTTCGACAGGGCCCTACGGGTGGCTACACCTTC	CASSLGVRQGPTGGYTF
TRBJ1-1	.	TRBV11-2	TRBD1	TGTGCCAGCAGCTTTAAGGGACTGGGACAGATGAACACTGAAGCTTTCTTT	CASSFKGLGQMNTEAFF
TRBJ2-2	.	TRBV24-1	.	TGTGCCACCAGTGATTTGAAAAACGGACACCGAACGAACACCGGGGAGCTGTTTTTT	CATSDLKNGHRTNTGELFF
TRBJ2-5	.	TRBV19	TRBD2	TGTGCCAGTAGTATAGGCCTAGCGGGAGTGCGGCAAGAGACCCAGTACTTC	CASSIGLAGVRQETQYF
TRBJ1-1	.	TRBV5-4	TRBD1	TGTGCCAGCAGCTTGGGGGGACAGAAAAACACTGAAGCTTTCTTT	CASSLGGQKNTEAFF
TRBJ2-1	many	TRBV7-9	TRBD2	TGTGCCAGCAGCTTTAGCGGGAGCGCCTACAATGAGCAGTTCTTC	CASSFSGSAYNEQFF
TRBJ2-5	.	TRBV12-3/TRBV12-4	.	TGTGCCAGCAGTTTTTCCCTCAGAGAGACCCAGTACTTC	CASSFSLRETQYF
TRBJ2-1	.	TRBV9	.	TGTGCCAGCAGCGTAGCAGGCCACAATGAGCAGTTCTTC	CASSVAGHNEQFF
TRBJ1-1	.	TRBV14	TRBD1	TGTGCCAGCAGCCATGACAGGGCTTGGGGAACTGAAGCTTTCTTT	CASSHDRAWGTEAFF
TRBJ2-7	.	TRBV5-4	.	TGTGCCAGCAGCTTGAGGGAGACAGGACTTTTCGAGCAGTACTTC	CASSLRETGLFEQYF
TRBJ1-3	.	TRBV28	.	TGTGCCAGCAGTAGCGTCAGCTCTGGAAACACCATATATTTT	CASSSVSSGNTIYF
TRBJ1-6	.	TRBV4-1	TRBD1	TGCGCCAGCAGTCGTCAGACAGGGAGCTCCTATAATTCACCCCTCCACTTT	CASSRQTGSSYNSPLHF
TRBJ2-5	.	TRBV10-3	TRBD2	TGTGCCATCAGTGGGACTAGCGGGAGTCCGGGAGAGACCCAGTACTTC	CAISGTSGSPGETQYF
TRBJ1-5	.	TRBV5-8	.	TGTGCCAGCAGCCCCGAGGGTCAGCCCCAGCATTTT	CASSPEGQPQHF
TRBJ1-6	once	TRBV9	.	TGTGCCAGCACGCAGGGCCCTAATTCACCCCTCCACTTT	CASTQGPNSPLHF
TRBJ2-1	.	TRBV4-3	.	TGCGCCAGCAGCCAAGGAGGGACATCCTACAATGAGCAGTTCTTC	CASSQGGTSYNEQFF
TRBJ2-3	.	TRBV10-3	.	TGTGCCATCAGTGACTCGAGAAATACAGATACGCAGTATTTT	CAISDSRNTDTQYF
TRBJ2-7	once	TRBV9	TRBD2	TGTGCCAGCAGCGGAGAAGCGGGAGGGCCCCCCGAGCAGTACTTC	CASSGEAGGPPEQYF
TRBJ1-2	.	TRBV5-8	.	TGTGCCAGCAGCTGGGGTCGAAATAGGGGCCCTGATGGCTACACCTTC	CASSWGRNRGPDGYTF
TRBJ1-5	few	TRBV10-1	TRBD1	TGCGCCAAGACAACAGGGGGCGGCCAGCCCCAGCATTTT	CAKTTGGGQPQHF
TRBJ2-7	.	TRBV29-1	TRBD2	TGCAGCGTTACTAGCGGGACCTACGAGCAGTACTTC	CSVTSGTYEQYF
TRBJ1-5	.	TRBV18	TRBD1	TGTGCCAGCTCACACGGACAGGGCGATCAGCCCCAGCATTTT	CASSHGQGDQPQHF
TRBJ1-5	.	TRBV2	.	TGTGCCAGCACCTCTCCCCCGGGGGGGGGTCAGCCCCAGCATTTT	CASTSPPGGGQPQHF